One and the same sample provided the 17 T cell receptor beta chains below, sequenced in a study of tumor-infiltrating lymphocytes in primary liver carcinoma. Total RNA (roughly 530 ng) served as template for TCR beta cDNA synthesis primed by a constant-region primer. Slightly modified ARM-PCR, run as three nested multiplex PCR rounds, produced the TCR beta libraries. TRBV1-TRBV30 forward primers paired with a C-beta reverse primer were used in the first two PCR rounds, which ran approximately 10 cycles each. TCRdb re-derived calls from the multiplex PCR reads in MiXCR, one entry per CDR3 protein. Altogether hundreds of thousands of distinct CDR3 sequences are present, around 50% being singletons, with the ten largest covering about a sixth. RNA isolated from unsorted whole blood supplied the blood RNA, with germline DNA also extracted. The sample comprised peripheral blood. The source is a woman in her 30s with primary liver carcinoma and hepatitis B virus infection.

V usage is TRBV6-2 or TRBV6-3 and J usage is TRBJ2-5; 8 nucleotides align to TRBD2. The CDR3 has 13 amino acids. The V gene's germline CDR1 is MNHEY and CDR2 SVGEGT. V shed 6 bases, J shed 4 bases, and the junction held 4 bases outside the gene matches. DNA of the CDR3: TGTGCCAGCAGAAGACTAGCGCGAGAGACCCAGTACTTC. Amino acids: CASRRLARETQYF.

To note about this clonotype: A much bigger clone sits one base away, suggesting this may be a read error. The CDR3 carries no conserved terminal phenylalanine or tryptophan, so it likely arises from a read error. DNA for the CDR3: TGTGCCAGCAGTTCTCGCGGGAGCTACGAGCAGTACCTC. It encodes CASSSRGSYEQYL. The chain joins TRBV12-3 or TRBV12-4 to TRBJ2-7; 7 bases map to TRBD2. The CDR3 has 13 amino acids. The junction had 3 bases not matched to a gene; V was cut back by 4 bases and J by 3 bases.

The chain carries TRBV12-5 and TRBJ1-6, with a tentative D call TRBD1 (5 bases). There are 17 residues in the CDR3. Germline CDR1 LGHNT, CDR2 FRNRAP. The ends were cut back, 2 bases at V and 12 bases at J, with 23 bases in the middle. CDR3 bases: TGTGCTAGTGGTTTGACCCCTTATGGGGGGAGCAATCAACCCCTCCACTTT. Translation gives CASGLTPYGGSNQPLHF. Looking up the rest from reference TRBV12-5 and TRBJ1-6 gives the full variable domain: DARVTQTPRHKVTEMGQEVTMRCQPILGHNTVFWYRQTMMQGLELLAYFRNRAPLDDSGMPKDRFSAEMPDATLATLKIQPSEPRDSAVYFCASGLTPYGGSNQPLHFGNGTRLTVT.

Comment on this clonotype: A much larger clone differs by one base, so this may be a read error. V is TRBV29-1 and J is TRBJ1-1; a possible D gene is TRBD1 (6 bases). This CDR3 is 14 amino acids long. In germline, CDR1 is SQVTM, CDR2 ANQGSEA. CDR3 region: CSVEDTGSAGETFF. CDR3 in DNA: TGCAGCGTTGAAGATACAGGGAGTGCAGGTGAAACTTTCTTT.

On this clonotype itself: A read error may account for a junction end that differs from germline. The gene calls are TRBV4-3 and TRBJ2-7; 10 bases align to TRBD2. Germline-derived CDR1 and CDR2 are LGHNA and YSLEER. The CDR3 spans 15 residues. The CDR3 loop reads CVSSRTSGLEDEQYF. CDR3 nucleotides: TGCGTCAGCAGCCGGACTAGCGGCTTGGAGGACGAGCAGTACTTC.

In this sample, this clonotype turned up a few times. The genes are TRBV6-5 and TRBJ1-1, with D possibly matching TRBD1 (5 bases). CDR1 is MNHEY, CDR2 SVGAGI, per germline. Trimming stripped 3 bases from V and 0 bases from J, with 8 bases between. There are 14 residues in the CDR3. CDR3 sequence reads: CASSYPGMNTEAFF. The CDR3 DNA is TGTGCCAGCAGTTATCCAGGGATGAACACTGAAGCTTTCTTT.

Concerning this clonotype itself: A much larger clone lies one base from this, so it may be a read error. This CDR3 is CGVYDSDYGYTF. CDR3 DNA: TGCGGCGTTTACGACAGCGACTATGGCTACACCTTC. The J gene is TRBJ1-2, the V gene TRBV29-1; D may be TRBD1 (5 bases). Germline V CDR1 and CDR2: SQVTM, ANQGSEA. The CDR3 is 12 amino acids. Combining the CDR3 with reference TRBV29-1 and TRBJ1-2 gives the whole variable domain SAVISQKPSRDICQRGTSLTIQCQVDSQVTMMFWYRQQPGQSLTLIATANQGSEATYESGFVIDKFPISRPNLTFSTLTVSNMSPEDSSIYLCGVYDSDYGYTFGSGTRLTVV.

About this clonotype: A read error may be the cause here, since a much bigger clone is one base away. V usage is TRBV13 and J usage is TRBJ2-1; D may be TRBD2 (5 bases). Germline lookup yields CDR1 PRHDT and CDR2 FYEKMQ (reference sequence). This CDR3 region has 14 residues. The CDR3 spells CASSFPGRRNEQSF. The CDR3 DNA sequence: TGTGCCAGCAGCTTCCCAGGACGGAGGAATGAGCAGTCCTTC. The entire variable domain, with the rest obtained from reference TRBV13 and TRBJ2-1, is as follows: AAGVIQSPRHLIKEKRETATLKCYPIPRHDTVYWYQQGPGQDPQFLISFYEKMQSDKGSIPDRFSAQQFSDYHSELNMSSLELGDSALYFCASSFPGRRNEQSFGPGTRLTVL.

Remarks on this clonotype: Possible read error: a much larger clone is one base away. The chain is built from TRBV29-1 and TRBJ2-7, with D uncertain. The CDR3 is made up of 13 amino acids. Germline values: CDR1 SQVTM, CDR2 ANQGSEA. The CDR3 nucleotides read TGCAGCGTTGACCCGGGCGTCCCCCACGAGCGGTACTTC. Translation gives CSVDPGVPHERYF.

This clonotype came up once. A read error is likely, as this CDR3 ends without the conserved phenylalanine or tryptophan. The chain links TRBV28 to TRBJ2-7; tentative D call: TRBD1 (6 bases). Germline loops: CDR1 MDHEN, CDR2 SYDVKM. V was shortened by 6 bases and J by 0 bases, with 18 bases between the two germline ends. This CDR3 has 16 amino acids. In DNA form, the CDR3 reads TGTGCCAGCAGCGACTCCCGGGACACCCACTCCTACGAGCAGTACTCC. Translating gives CASSDSRDTHSYEQYS.

On this clonotype itself: This may be a read error: a much more frequent sequence differs by one nucleotide. V usage is TRBV5-4 and J usage is TRBJ2-1; TRBD2 aligns across 9 bases. Germline V gene data show CDR1 as SGHNT and CDR2 as YYREEE (reference sequence). The CDR3 is 15 amino acids. CDR3 DNA: TGTACCAGCAGCTTGTATCTAGCGGGAACGGATGAGCAGTTCTTC. It specifies CTSSLYLAGTDEQFF.

The chain is built from TRBV6-6 and TRBJ2-1; TRBD1 agrees at 7 bases. This CDR3 contains 16 residues. Germline CDR1 reads MNHNY; CDR2 reads SVGAGI (reference sequence). The ends lost 5 bases at V and 9 bases at J; junction bases unmatched: 16. The DNA of the CDR3 is TGTGCCAGCAGTGACAAACAGGGGACGGGGTACGTTGAGCAGTTCTTC. Translation: CASSDKQGTGYVEQFF.

In this sample, this clonotype turned up many times. The V gene is TRBV11-2, the J gene TRBJ1-5; weak D call: TRBD1 (5 bases). This CDR3 comprises 15 residues. V lost 2 bases and J lost 4, with 12 bases in between. CDR1 is SGHAT and CDR2 is FQNNGV in the germline V gene. This CDR3 is CASSLTGRANQPQHF. In DNA form, the CDR3 reads TGTGCCAGCAGCTTAACAGGTCGGGCTAATCAGCCCCAGCATTTT.

This clonotype has a handful of counts. V gene TRBV12-3 or TRBV12-4 combines with J gene TRBJ2-7; 9 nucleotides agree with TRBD1. J lost 13 bases, V lost 2 bases, and 15 bases had no gene match. The CDR3 is made up of 15 amino acids. This CDR3 is CASSLLLGQGRERYF. DNA of the CDR3: TGTGCCAGCAGTTTACTGCTGGGACAGGGACGCGAGCGATACTTC.

V is TRBV13 and J is TRBJ2-2; possibly TRBD1 for D (6 bases). In germline, CDR1 is PRHDT, CDR2 FYEKMQ (reference sequence). With 5 bases removed from V and 0 bases from J, the gap between germline ends came to 10 bases. The CDR3 has 15 amino acids. In DNA, the CDR3 is TGTGCCAGCAGCGCGGACAGACCGAACACCGGGGAGCTGTTTTTT. Its protein is CASSADRPNTGELFF.

Notes on this clonotype: A junction end diverges from the germline sequence, so it may reflect a read error. The chain uses TRBV29-1 and TRBJ1-3, with D unclear. The germline V gene encodes CDR1 SQVTM and CDR2 ANQGSEA. The CDR3 is made up of 15 amino acids. DNA of the CDR3: TGCACCCCCGAAGACCCCCGTTCACCTGGAAACACCTTATATTTT. This translates into CTPEDPRSPGNTLYF.

This chain links TRBV4-1 with TRBJ2-7; D gene ambiguous. CDR3 length equals 16 residues. The V end lost 0 bases, the J end lost 2 bases, and 14 bases lay between the germline ends. Germline CDR1 is MGHRA and CDR2 is YSYEKL. CDR3 in DNA: TGCGCCAGCAGCCAAGATGCGGAGCGATGGGCCTACGAGCAGTACTTC. Translation: CASSQDAERWAYEQYF.